The 13 T cell receptor beta chains given below trace back to one sample, sequenced in a study of T-cell memory formation after mild COVID-19. Each CDR3 protein is one row after TCRdb ran MiXCR on the 5' RACE reads. The repertoire has 550,000 to 600,000 distinct CDR3 sequences, 15% to 20% of them found once; the top ten carry around 8.1%. The material sequenced was PBMCs or a T cell subset sorted from them (not recorded which). The receptor source for this set is an adult woman who had mild COVID-19 (a few samples of this study predate the infection). Cell type and time point are not known.

There are a few counts of this clonotype. V gene TRBV7-9 combines with J gene TRBJ1-3, with D uncertain. V lost 3 bases, J lost 2 bases, and 5 bases lay in between. The CDR3 runs to 13 residues. Looked up from germline, CDR1 is SEHNR and CDR2 is FQNEAQ (reference sequence). DNA of the CDR3: TGTGCCAGCAGCTTGGACCCTGGAAACACCATATATTTT. Amino acids: CASSLDPGNTIYF.

The chain uses TRBV5-1 and TRBJ2-1; D is unclear. CDR1 and CDR2 from the germline V gene are SGHRS and YFSETQ. V was pared by 2 bases and J by 0 bases, with 9 bases between. CDR3 length: 15 amino acids. The CDR3 DNA follows: TGCGCCAGCAGCTTAAGCCATAGCTCCTACAATGAGCAGTTCTTC. Translated, it gives CASSLSHSSYNEQFF.

V is TRBV24-1 and J is TRBJ2-3; D remains ambiguous. Germline CDR1 is KGHDR and CDR2 is SFDVKD. The CDR3 is 16 amino acids. The V end lost 0 bases, the J end lost 0 bases, and 9 bases lay between the germline ends. CDR3: CATSDLTSTSTDTQYF. In DNA, the CDR3 is TGTGCCACCAGTGATTTGACATCCACTAGCACAGATACGCAGTATTTT.

The chain employs TRBV29-1 and TRBJ2-1; TRBD2 matches at 7 bases. Germline CDR1 reads SQVTM; CDR2 reads ANQGSEA. The CDR3 runs to 15 residues. Trimming at V came to 2 bases and at J to 4 bases, leaving 8 bases not matched to a gene. The CDR3 DNA is TGCAGCGTTGAAAGAAAGGGACTAAGATACAATGAGCAGTTCTTC. Amino acids: CSVERKGLRYNEQFF.

The chain recombines TRBV25-1 with TRBJ1-2, with unresolved D. The CDR3 is 14 amino acids. Trimming pared 1 base from V and 4 bases from J, leaving 10 bases between. In germline, CDR1 is MGHDK, CDR2 SYGVNS. CDR3: CASSEWKGSYGYTF. The DNA for the CDR3 is TGTGCCAGCAGTGAATGGAAGGGATCCTATGGCTACACCTTC.

This clonotype showed up just a few times. In DNA, the CDR3 is TGTGCCAGTAGTATAGTCTGGGCTGAACCACACTCCTACGAGCAGTACTTC. This sequence encodes CASSIVWAEPHSYEQYF. The V call is TRBV19, the J call TRBJ2-7; D not resolved. Germline CDR1 LNHDA, CDR2 SQIVND (reference sequence). With 1 base removed from V and 0 bases from J, the gap between germline ends came to 16 bases. CDR3 length: 17 amino acids.

The chain is built from TRBV24-1 and TRBJ2-1; the D call may be TRBD1 or TRBD2 (5 bases each). The CDR3 totals 15 residues. CDR1 KGHDR and CDR2 SFDVKD come from the germline V gene. Trimming left V 4 bases short and J 5 bases short, with 14 bases between. The CDR3 DNA follows: TGTGCCACCAGTGAAACCGGGACGGCACACAATGAGCAGTTCTTC. This translates into CATSETGTAHNEQFF.

The rearrangement links TRBV9 to TRBJ1-1; D remains unclear. V lost 0 bases and J lost 1, with 7 bases in between. The germline V gene encodes CDR1 SGDLS and CDR2 YYNGEE. CDR3 length: 14 amino acids. As DNA, the CDR3 is TGTGCCAGCAGCGTAGTTTCGGGGAACACTGAAGCTTTCTTT. The encoded protein is CASSVVSGNTEAFF.

In its sample, this clonotype was seen many times. This sequence joins TRBV20-1 and TRBJ1-6; the match to TRBD1 covers 9 bases. Looked up from germline, CDR1 is DFQATT and CDR2 is SNEGSKA (reference sequence). The CDR3 has 16 residues. With V trimmed by 0 bases and J by 7 bases, 7 bases remained unmatched. CDR3 in amino acids: CSARDPWDRENSPLHF. The CDR3 nucleotides read TGCAGTGCTAGAGATCCGTGGGACAGGGAAAATTCACCCCTCCACTTT.

The rearrangement links TRBV18 to TRBJ1-1; D unresolved. CDR1 KGHSH and CDR2 LQKENI come from the germline V gene. V dropped 3 bases and J dropped 0 bases, with 5 bases sitting between them. The CDR3 length is 13 residues. The chain's CDR3 is CASSPEMNTEAFF. DNA for the CDR3: TGTGCCAGCTCACCGGAGATGAACACTGAAGCTTTCTTT.

The rearrangement joins TRBV7-9 to TRBJ2-1; 7 bases are shared with TRBD1. CDR1 is SEHNR and CDR2 is FQNEAQ in the germline V gene (reference sequence). J was trimmed by 8 bases and V by 4 bases; bases with no gene match: 8. This CDR3 has 14 residues. The DNA of the CDR3 is TGTGCCAGCAGCTCGAGCGACAGGGACGATGAGCAGTTCTTC. Protein: CASSSSDRDDEQFF.

CDR3 bases: TGTGCCAGCAGTCAGCGGGTCGGATTCACAGATACGCAGTATTTT. It codes for CASSQRVGFTDTQYF. The chain carries TRBV28 and TRBJ2-3; TRBD2 might be the D (6 bases). This CDR3 spans 15 amino acids. V gave up 5 bases and J gave up 2 bases, with 14 bases separating them. Per the germline V gene, CDR1 is MDHEN and CDR2 is SYDVKM.

The chain has TRBV27 and TRBJ2-7; maybe TRBD2 (5 bases). V lost 7 bases to trimming and J lost 5 bases, with 12 bases between them. The CDR3 contains 12 residues. Germline V gene sequence: CDR1 MNHEY, CDR2 SMNVEV (reference sequence). CDR3 loop: CASTLLENEQYF. The CDR3 DNA sequence: TGTGCCAGCACCCTACTAGAAAACGAGCAGTACTTC.